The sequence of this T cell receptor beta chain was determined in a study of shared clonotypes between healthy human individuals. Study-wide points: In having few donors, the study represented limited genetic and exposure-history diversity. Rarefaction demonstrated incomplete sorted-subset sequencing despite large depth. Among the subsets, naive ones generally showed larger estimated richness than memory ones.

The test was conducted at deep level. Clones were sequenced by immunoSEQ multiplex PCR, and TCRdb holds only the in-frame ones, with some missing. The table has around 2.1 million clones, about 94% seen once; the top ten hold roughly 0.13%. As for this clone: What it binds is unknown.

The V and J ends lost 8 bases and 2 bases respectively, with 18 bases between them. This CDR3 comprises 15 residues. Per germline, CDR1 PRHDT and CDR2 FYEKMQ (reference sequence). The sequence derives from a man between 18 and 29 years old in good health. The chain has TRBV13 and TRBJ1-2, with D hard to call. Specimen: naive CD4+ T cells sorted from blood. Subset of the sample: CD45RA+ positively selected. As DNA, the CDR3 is TGTGCCAGCTCGCGATGGACGGCCCTGAACTATGGCTACACCTTC. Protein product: CASSRWTALNYGYTF.